The following is a TCR beta chain sequence with its context. Method: immunoSEQ multiplex PCR; TCRdb's copy keeps in-frame clones and lacks some. The profile shows 150,000 or so clones, about 89% of them singletons. This entry belongs to a study of control samples from healthy donors and cancer patients. The CDR3 extends over 15 amino acids. V lost 2 bases and J lost 3, with 11 bases in between. Germline V gives CDR1 MNHEY, CDR2 SVGEGT. The sequencing sample was made of blood. The chain is built from TRBV6-2 or TRBV6-3 and TRBJ1-5; a weak D match, TRBD1 (6 bases). The clonotype originates from a man younger than 35 in good health. CDR3 bases: TGTGCCAGCAGTTACGGGGGGGCTTACAATCAGCCCCAGCATTTT. It yields the protein CASSYGGAYNQPQHF.